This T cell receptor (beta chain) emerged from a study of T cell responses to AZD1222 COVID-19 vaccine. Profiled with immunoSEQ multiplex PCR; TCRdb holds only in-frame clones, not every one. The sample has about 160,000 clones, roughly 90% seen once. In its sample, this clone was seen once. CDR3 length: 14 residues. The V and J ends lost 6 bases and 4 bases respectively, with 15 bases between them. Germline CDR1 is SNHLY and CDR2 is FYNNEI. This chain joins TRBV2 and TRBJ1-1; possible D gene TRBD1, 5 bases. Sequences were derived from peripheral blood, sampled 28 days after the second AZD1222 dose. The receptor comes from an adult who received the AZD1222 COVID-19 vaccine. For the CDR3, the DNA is TGTGCCAGCAGACTTTGGGGGGATTTCACTGAAGCTTTCTTT. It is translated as CASRLWGDFTEAFF.